Below, one TCR beta chain is given with its context. Its antigen is still unknown. These data originate in a study of T cell responses to AZD1222 COVID-19 vaccine. Study-level results: No day 14 peak samples; only post-peak repertoires were characterized. Researchers report vaccine-associated CD4 TCRs spanning spike, with dominance at 160-218 and 743-854.

Germline V lookup: CDR1 LNHDA, CDR2 SQIVND (reference sequence). The CDR3 is made up of 14 amino acids. V lost 3 bases, J lost 5 bases, and 11 bases lay in between. Only in-frame clones appear in the TCRdb table, and some are missing; sequencing was by immunoSEQ multiplex PCR. The sample has 150,000 or so clones, around 87% seen once; the top ten hold approximately 9.1%. The clonotype comes from an adult who received the AZD1222 COVID-19 vaccine. V and J are TRBV19 and TRBJ1-5; no reliable D call. The specimen comprised peripheral blood, sampled 28 days after the second AZD1222 dose. The CDR3 nucleotides read TGTGCCAGTAGTATCCGACCGGCAGATCAGCCCCAGCATTTT. It specifies CASSIRPADQPQHF.